One and the same sample provided the 11 T cell receptor beta chains below, sequenced in a study of shared clonotypes between healthy human individuals. TCRdb's table, derived via immunoSEQ multiplex PCR, lists solely in-frame clones and lacks some. The sample has a few million clones, around 94% seen once; the top ten hold 0.13% to 0.15%. Sequencing input: naive CD4+ T cells sorted from blood. Subset noted: CD45RA+ positively selected. The receptor source for this set is a man younger than 30 in good health.

The chain joins TRBV30 to TRBJ1-2; the D is unclear. V was clipped by 2 bases and J by 0 bases, with 7 bases between them. CDR1 GTSNPN and CDR2 SVGIG come from the germline V gene (reference sequence). The CDR3 spans 13 residues. CDR3 region: CAWSYRSNYGYTF. The CDR3 nucleotides read TGTGCCTGGAGTTACCGGTCTAACTATGGCTACACCTTC.

The rearrangement uses TRBV19 and TRBJ2-3, with 8 bases that match TRBD1. V shed 7 bases and J 2 bases; nucleotides not matched to a gene: 5. This CDR3 spans 14 amino acids. The V gene's germline CDR1 is LNHDA and CDR2 SQIVND (reference sequence). Written as DNA, the CDR3 is TGTGCCAGTACCCAGACAGGGGACACAGATACGCAGTATTTT. This gives the protein CASTQTGDTDTQYF. Based on the CDR3 plus reference TRBV19 and TRBJ2-3, the full variable domain is DGGITQSPKYLFRKEGQNVTLSCEQNLNHDAMYWYRQDPGQGLRLIYYSQIVNDFQKGDIAEGYSVSREKKESFPLTVTSAQKNPTAFYLCASTQTGDTDTQYFGPGTRLTVL.

The chain uses TRBV6-1 and TRBJ2-3; maybe TRBD1 (5 bases). The CDR3 has 15 amino acids. V was trimmed by 2 bases and J by 7 bases, leaving 16 bases between them. Germline CDR1 is MNHNS and CDR2 is SASEGT. The CDR3 loop reads CASSERAQGFHTQYF. The CDR3, as DNA: TGTGCCAGCAGTGAAAGGGCGCAGGGATTTCATACGCAGTATTTT.

This clone was detected once. The chain joins TRBV9 to TRBJ1-3; 9 bases match TRBD1. Trimming at V came to 0 bases and at J to 0 bases, leaving 7 bases not matched to a gene. The CDR3 loop spans 18 amino acids. The germline CDR1 and CDR2 sequences are SGDLS and YYNGEE. CDR3 sequence reads: CASSVDPGQGLSGNTIYF. The CDR3 DNA is TGTGCCAGCAGCGTAGACCCGGGACAGGGACTCTCTGGAAACACCATATATTTT.

The CDR3 DNA is TGTGCCAGTAGTATACAACTATTGGCGGGGGGCCCCAACACTGAAGCTTTCTTT. Its protein product is CASSIQLLAGGPNTEAFF. This sequence joins TRBV19 and TRBJ1-1; TRBD1 might be the D (6 bases). The CDR3 sequence is 18 residues long. Trimming cost V 2 bases and J 2 bases, with 21 bases left between them. The germline gives CDR1 LNHDA, CDR2 SQIVND (reference sequence).

The rearrangement joins TRBV6-6 to TRBJ2-2; 7 bases are a match to TRBD1. The CDR3 runs 16 residues. With V trimmed by 0 bases and J by 2 bases, 3 bases remained unmatched. Per the germline V gene, CDR1 is MNHNY and CDR2 is SVGAGI (reference sequence). In DNA form, the CDR3 reads TGTGCCAGCAGTTACTCGCCAGGGGGAAACACCGGGGAGCTGTTTTTT. It codes for CASSYSPGGNTGELFF.

The chain has TRBV7-2 and TRBJ1-1; D perhaps matches TRBD1 (5 bases). Trimming left V 1 base short and J 1 base short, with 13 bases between. The CDR3 sequence is 16 residues long. Germline V gene data show CDR1 as SGHTA and CDR2 as FQGNSA. CDR3 sequence (DNA): TGTGCCAGCAGCTTAGGTGGTGGCAGGGCGAACACTGAAGCTTTCTTT. Translation: CASSLGGGRANTEAFF.

The CDR3 reads CASSPVMRGGNQPQHF. The CDR3 DNA is TGTGCCAGCAGTCCGGTTATGCGGGGCGGCAATCAGCCCCAGCATTTT. The V call is TRBV28, the J call TRBJ1-5, with D possibly matching TRBD1 (5 bases). Germline CDR1 reads MDHEN; CDR2 reads SYDVKM. Trimming pared 5 bases from V and 2 bases from J, leaving 16 bases between. The CDR3 is made up of 16 amino acids.

The rearrangement uses TRBV5-4 and TRBJ2-3, with 9 nucleotides matching TRBD2. The CDR3 totals 18 residues. V gave up 0 bases and J gave up 3 bases; unmatched junction bases: 11. The V gene's germline CDR1 is SGHNT and CDR2 YYREEE (reference sequence). The CDR3 nucleotides are TGTGCCAGCAGCTTGGCATCCCCCGGGACTAGCTCTACAGATACGCAGTATTTT. This gives the protein CASSLASPGTSSTDTQYF.

V gene TRBV7-9 combines with J gene TRBJ2-5; weak D call: TRBD1 (5 bases). Per the germline V gene, CDR1 is SEHNR and CDR2 is FQNEAQ (reference sequence). The CDR3 covers 14 residues. V was clipped by 5 bases and J by 1 base, with 11 bases between them. CDR3 DNA sequence: TGTGCCAGCAGCCCGACAGTTAGCCAAGAGACCCAGTACTTC. As protein: CASSPTVSQETQYF. The full variable domain, its missing parts supplied by reference TRBV7-9 and TRBJ2-5, is DTGVSQNPRHKITKRGQNVTFRCDPISEHNRLYWYRQTLGQGPEFLTYFQNEAQLEKSRLLSDRFSAERPKGSFSTLEIQRTEQGDSAMYLCASSPTVSQETQYFGPGTRLLVL.

V is TRBV28 and J is TRBJ1-4, with D tentatively TRBD1 (5 bases). Germline CDR1 is MDHEN and CDR2 is SYDVKM. CDR3 length equals 15 residues. V was pared by 6 bases and J by 0 bases, with 11 bases between. The CDR3 region is CASSSRDATNEKLFF. CDR3 DNA: TGTGCCAGCAGCTCCAGGGATGCAACTAATGAAAAACTGTTTTTT.